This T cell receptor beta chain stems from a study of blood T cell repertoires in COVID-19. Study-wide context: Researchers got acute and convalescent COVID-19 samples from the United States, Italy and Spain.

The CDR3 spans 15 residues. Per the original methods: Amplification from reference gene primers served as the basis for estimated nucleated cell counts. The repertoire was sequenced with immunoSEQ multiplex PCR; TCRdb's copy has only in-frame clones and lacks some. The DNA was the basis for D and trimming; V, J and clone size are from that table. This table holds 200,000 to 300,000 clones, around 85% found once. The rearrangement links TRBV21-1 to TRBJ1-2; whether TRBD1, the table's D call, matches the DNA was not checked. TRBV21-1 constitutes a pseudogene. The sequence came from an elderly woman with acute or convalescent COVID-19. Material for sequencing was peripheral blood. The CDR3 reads CASSPRDRASGGYTF. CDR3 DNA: TGTGCCAGCAGCCCCCGGGACAGGGCGTCGGGAGGCTACACCTTC.